This is a list of T cell receptor beta chains from one sample in a study of radiotherapy plus CTLA-4 blockade in lung cancer. Profiled with immunoSEQ multiplex PCR; TCRdb holds only in-frame clones, not every one. The sample contains about 45,000 clones, around 73% of which appear only once. Sample: peripheral blood, taken from a patient treated with radiotherapy plus ipilimumab. These receptors all stem from a human donor with non-small cell lung cancer who had a complete response to radiotherapy plus ipilimumab. CDR3s include the opening cysteine and the closing phenylalanine or tryptophan. Each record gives: J gene, clone size, V gene, D gene, CDR3 DNA, CDR3 protein. D genes are given only for firm matches. Part of the rows lack a size; the others show once, few, many or a class for expanded clones.

j_gene: TRBJ2-7; abundance: NA; v_gene: TRBV19; d_gene: NA; CDR3nt: TGTGCCAGTAGTAGGACTGATTCCTACGAGCAGTACTTC; CDR3aa: CASSRTDSYEQYF
j_gene: TRBJ1-5; abundance: NA; v_gene: TRBV4-3; d_gene: NA; CDR3nt: TGCGCCAGCAGCCAAGATCGAACACAGAATGGCAATCAGCCCCAGCATTTT; CDR3aa: CASSQDRTQNGNQPQHF
j_gene: TRBJ1-1; abundance: NA; v_gene: TRBV7-3; d_gene: NA; CDR3nt: TGTGCCAGCAGCTCGACAGGCCAATCGAGGACTGAAGCTTTCTTT; CDR3aa: CASSSTGQSRTEAFF
j_gene: TRBJ1-2; abundance: NA; v_gene: TRBV27; d_gene: TRBD1; CDR3nt: TGTGCCAGCAGTCCCCTTTCACAGGGGGCGAATGGCTACACCTTC; CDR3aa: CASSPLSQGANGYTF
j_gene: TRBJ2-3; abundance: NA; v_gene: TRBV5-4; d_gene: TRBD2; CDR3nt: TGTGCCAGCAGCTTGGCTCTAGCGGGAACAGATACGCAGTATTTT; CDR3aa: CASSLALAGTDTQYF
j_gene: TRBJ2-2; abundance: NA; v_gene: TRBV6-5; d_gene: NA; CDR3nt: TGTGCCAGCAGTTACTCAGGAGGGGTGGACACCGGGGAGCTGTTTTTT; CDR3aa: CASSYSGGVDTGELFF
j_gene: TRBJ2-1; abundance: NA; v_gene: TRBV5-1; d_gene: NA; CDR3nt: TGCGCCAGCAGCTTACCTGCCCCGAGCTCCTACAATGAGCAGTTCTTC; CDR3aa: CASSLPAPSSYNEQFF
j_gene: TRBJ1-2; abundance: NA; v_gene: TRBV19; d_gene: TRBD1; CDR3nt: TGTGCCAGTAGTATGGAGTTCGAAGTAGGACAGGGCGATAGCTATGGCTACACCTTC; CDR3aa: CASSMEFEVGQGDSYGYTF
j_gene: TRBJ2-1; abundance: NA; v_gene: TRBV25-1; d_gene: NA; CDR3nt: TGTGCCAGCAGTGAATTTGGGGGGACCTCCTACAATGAGCAGTTCTTC; CDR3aa: CASSEFGGTSYNEQFF
j_gene: TRBJ1-2; abundance: NA; v_gene: TRBV6-5; d_gene: TRBD1; CDR3nt: TGTGCCAGCAGGACAGGGGGCGCTGATAACTATGGCTACACCTTC; CDR3aa: CASRTGGADNYGYTF
j_gene: TRBJ1-5; abundance: NA; v_gene: TRBV7-8; d_gene: TRBD1; CDR3nt: TGTGCCGGCAGCTTACGCGGACAGGGGTATAGCAATCAGCCCCAGCATTTT; CDR3aa: CAGSLRGQGYSNQPQHF
j_gene: TRBJ2-1; abundance: once; v_gene: TRBV5-5; d_gene: NA; CDR3nt: TGTGCCAGCAGCATCGGACATAGAACCAATGGTGAGCAGTTCTTC; CDR3aa: CASSIGHRTNGEQFF